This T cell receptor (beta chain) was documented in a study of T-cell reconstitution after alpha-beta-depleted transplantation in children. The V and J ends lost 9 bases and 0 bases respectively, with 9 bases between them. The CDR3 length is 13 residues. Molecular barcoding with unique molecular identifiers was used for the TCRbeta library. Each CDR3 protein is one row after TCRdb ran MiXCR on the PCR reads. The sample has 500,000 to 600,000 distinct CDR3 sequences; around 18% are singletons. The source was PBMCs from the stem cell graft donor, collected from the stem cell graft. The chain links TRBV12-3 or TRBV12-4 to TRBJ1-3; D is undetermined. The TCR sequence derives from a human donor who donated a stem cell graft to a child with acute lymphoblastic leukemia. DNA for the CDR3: TGTGCCAGTAGTAAGGGCTCTGGAAACACCATATATTTT. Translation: CASSKGSGNTIYF.